This T cell receptor beta chain was found in a study of blood T cells in healthy people across ages. Study background: Template switching picked up about one barcoded beta molecule for each two T cells. Study findings and constraints: Fewer expanded clones and more diversity marked long-lived versus aged donors. Donor CMV status was unknown, possibly confounding expanded clonotype changes.

Note on this clonotype: Its antigen is as yet unknown.

Looked up from germline, CDR1 is MNHNY and CDR2 is SVGAGI (reference sequence). Trimming shortened V by 2 bases and J by 1 base, and 15 bases separated the two germline ends. The CDR3 is 17 amino acids. The second PCR ran roughly 7 to 11 cycles with a sample-barcoded 5' primer and J-beta primers. Each CDR3 protein is one row after TCRdb ran MiXCR on the 5' RACE reads. The sample lists around 690,000 distinct CDR3 sequences, 45% to 65% seen once, with 35% to 40% in the top ten. The sequence derives from a man aged 60 to 69 in good health. Sequencing was done on a sample of blood. The chain combines TRBV6-6 with TRBJ2-1; TRBD2 is a possible D gene (7 bases). The CDR3: CASSYLRGGPSYNEQFF. DNA for the CDR3: TGTGCCAGCAGTTACCTTAGGGGGGGCCCTTCCTACAATGAGCAGTTCTTC.